These 21 T cell receptor beta chains share one sample of origin, sequenced in a study of CD8+CD57+ T cells in acquired aplastic anemia. Profiling of TCR beta VDJ combinations and CDR3 sequences used genomic DNA as template. TCRdb re-called the reads with MiXCR, one entry per CDR3 protein. The data show around 500,000 distinct CDR3 sequences, approximately 33% seen once. Sequencing was done on patients that had shown CD8+CD57+ cell expansion by flow cytometry. Sequencing was carried out using sorted CD4+, CD8+, or CD8+CD57+ T cells (not recorded which) from PBMCs. These TCRs come from a human donor with aplastic anemia.

V and J are TRBV19 and TRBJ2-5; D is undetermined. Trimming took 9 bases from V and 2 from J, leaving 13 bases between them. Germline CDR1 reads LNHDA; CDR2 reads SQIVND (reference sequence). The CDR3 contains 13 residues. CDR3 in amino acids: CASRDWGQETQYF. DNA of the CDR3: TGTGCCAGCCGAGATTGGGGACAAGAGACCCAGTACTTC.

This clonotype was picked up many times. This rearrangement joins TRBV29-1 to TRBJ2-7; unclear D gene. Germline lookup yields CDR1 SQVTM and CDR2 ANQGSEA. V gave up 4 bases and J gave up 3 bases, with 10 bases separating them. This CDR3 has 12 amino acids. The CDR3: CSVGSDNYEQYF. The DNA of the CDR3 is TGCAGCGTTGGATCCGACAACTACGAGCAGTACTTC.

This clonotype appeared many times. This chain joins TRBV19 and TRBJ1-5; 7 bases agree with TRBD1. Germline values: CDR1 LNHDA, CDR2 SQIVND (reference sequence). This CDR3 has 12 amino acids. V lost 5 bases, J lost 9 bases, and 4 bases stayed unmatched. This CDR3 reads CASSLRTGPQHF. CDR3 bases: TGTGCCAGTAGTCTCCGGACAGGGCCCCAGCATTTT. The complete variable domain, with remaining parts taken from reference TRBV19 and TRBJ1-5, reads DGGITQSPKYLFRKEGQNVTLSCEQNLNHDAMYWYRQDPGQGLRLIYYSQIVNDFQKGDIAEGYSVSREKKESFPLTVTSAQKNPTAFYLCASSLRTGPQHFGDGTRLSIL.

V is TRBV7-9 and J is TRBJ2-7; the match to TRBD1 covers 7 bases. Germline V gene sequence: CDR1 SEHNR, CDR2 FQNEAQ (reference sequence). The CDR3 consists of 13 residues. V shed 3 bases, J shed 2 bases, and the junction held 1 base outside the gene matches. The CDR3 nucleotides are TGTGCCAGCAGCTTGGGGACAGCCTACGAGCAGTACGTC. Its protein is CASSLGTAYEQYV.

The J gene is TRBJ2-5, the V gene TRBV9, with 11 bases lining up with TRBD2. After removal of 4 bases from V and 5 bases from J, the junction contained 7 bases not matched to a gene. The CDR3 spans 15 residues. Germline V CDR1 and CDR2: SGDLS, YYNGEE. CDR3 region: CASSISGGAPETQYF. Here the CDR3 DNA reads TGTGCCAGCAGCATTAGCGGGGGGGCCCCGGAGACCCAGTACTTC.

This clonotype was detected a few times. The genes are TRBV6-1 and TRBJ2-7; tentatively, D is TRBD1 (6 bases). CDR1 and CDR2 (germline): MNHNS, SASEGT. V gave up 7 bases and J gave up 3 bases, with 19 bases separating them. This CDR3 has 15 residues. CDR3 coding DNA: TGTGCCAGCACCACGATAGGGACACCTGGCTACGAGCAGTACTTC. Amino acid sequence: CASTTIGTPGYEQYF.

There are a few counts of this clonotype. J is TRBJ2-7 and V is TRBV30, with TRBD1 matching 7 bases. This CDR3 has 13 residues. The germline CDR1 and CDR2 sequences are GTSNPN and SVGIG (reference sequence). The ends lost 4 bases at V and 6 bases at J; junction bases unmatched: 9. CDR3 in DNA: TGTGCCTGGAACCCTGACAGGGTCGGCGAGCAGTACTTC. It codes for CAWNPDRVGEQYF.

In this sample, this clonotype turned up many times. This chain joins TRBV19 and TRBJ2-3; 9 bases fit TRBD1. The CDR3 consists of 16 residues. CDR1 and CDR2 (germline): LNHDA, SQIVND (reference sequence). The V gene end was trimmed by 2 bases and the J gene end by 3 bases; junction bases not matched to a gene: 6. CDR3 protein: CASSILPGQGTDTQYF. CDR3 bases: TGTGCCAGTAGTATACTTCCGGGACAGGGTACAGATACGCAGTATTTT.

The V and J genes are TRBV19 and TRBJ2-1; 13 positions agree with TRBD2. From germline, CDR1 is LNHDA and CDR2 SQIVND (reference sequence). With V trimmed by 6 bases and J by 1 base, 3 bases remained unmatched. This CDR3 is built from 16 residues. The CDR3 sequence is CASRTSGGISYNEQFF. The CDR3 region has the DNA TGTGCCAGTAGGACTAGCGGGGGGATTTCCTACAATGAGCAGTTCTTC.

This clonotype has just a few counts. V is TRBV11-2 and J is TRBJ1-3; maybe TRBD1 (5 bases). Deletions cut 5 bases from V and 1 base from J, with 12 bases between. CDR1 SGHAT and CDR2 FQNNGV come from the germline V gene. The CDR3 is 15 amino acids. DNA for the CDR3: TGTGCCAGCAGCGACAGACAGCAATCTGGAAACACCATATATTTT. Translation: CASSDRQQSGNTIYF.

This sequence joins TRBV5-1 and TRBJ2-1; 8 bases align to TRBD1. Germline CDR1 is SGHRS and CDR2 is YFSETQ. V shed 4 bases and J 6 bases; nucleotides not matched to a gene: 6. The length of the CDR3 is 14 residues. CDR3 region: CASSPDRARNEQFF. The CDR3 DNA reads as TGCGCCAGCAGCCCGGACAGGGCTCGCAATGAGCAGTTCTTC.

This clonotype showed up just a few times. V gene TRBV30 combines with J gene TRBJ1-2; D is ambiguous. The germline V and J ends were trimmed by 3 bases and 8 bases, with 13 bases remaining between them. The germline gives CDR1 GTSNPN, CDR2 SVGIG (reference sequence). The CDR3 sequence is 12 residues long. The CDR3 loop is CAWRSSKGGYTF. CDR3 bases: TGTGCCTGGAGGTCATCAAAAGGCGGCTACACCTTC.

This clonotype has a handful of counts. V usage is TRBV4-2 and J usage is TRBJ2-3; 12 bases line up with TRBD2. This CDR3 spans 19 amino acids. The junction had 10 bases not matched to a gene; V was cut back by 3 bases and J by 0 bases. Germline lookup yields CDR1 LGHNA and CDR2 YNFKEQ. The CDR3 bases are TGTGCCAGCAGCCATCGAAACCTAGCGGGGGGGAAGAGCACAGATACGCAGTATTTT. It yields the protein CASSHRNLAGGKSTDTQYF.

The sample holds many counts of this clonotype. V usage is TRBV9 and J usage is TRBJ2-3; D not resolved. The CDR3 loop spans 14 amino acids. CDR1 is SGDLS and CDR2 is YYNGEE in the germline V gene. V dropped 3 bases and J dropped 0 bases, with 8 bases sitting between them. The CDR3 region is CASSGMSSTDTQYF. In nucleotides, the CDR3 is TGTGCCAGCAGCGGGATGAGTAGCACAGATACGCAGTATTTT.

The chain couples TRBV11-2 to TRBJ2-7; tentative D call: TRBD1 (5 bases). Trimming removed 7 bases at V and 7 bases at J, with 20 bases between. The length of the CDR3 is 14 residues. Germline loops: CDR1 SGHAT, CDR2 FQNNGV. CDR3 DNA sequence: TGTGCCAGCACCTTTGGGCAGGGCCGGCAAGAGCAGTACTTC. This codes for CASTFGQGRQEQYF.

The table lists this clonotype with a count of one. Here the CDR3 DNA reads TGTGCCAGCAGGGACAGGGGAGAGAATGGCTACACCTTC. Translating gives CASRDRGENGYTF. The rearrangement links TRBV10-3 to TRBJ1-2; 10 nucleotides match TRBD1. The CDR3 runs 13 residues. Germline trimming cut 10 bases from V and 6 bases from J; bases unmatched to any gene: 8. Germline V gene lookup returns CDR1 ENHRY and CDR2 SYGVKD.

The table lists this clonotype with a few counts. This chain links TRBV19 with TRBJ2-6, with D perhaps matching TRBD1 or TRBD2 (5 bases each). V was clipped by 3 bases and J by 0 bases, with 9 bases between them. This CDR3 has 16 residues. CDR1 is LNHDA and CDR2 is SQIVND in the germline V gene (reference sequence). CDR3 coding DNA: TGTGCCAGTAGTATTGTCGGGGCCTCTGGGGCCAACGTCCTGACTTTC. It yields the protein CASSIVGASGANVLTF. Full variable domain (outside the CDR3, taken from reference TRBV19 and TRBJ2-6): DGGITQSPKYLFRKEGQNVTLSCEQNLNHDAMYWYRQDPGQGLRLIYYSQIVNDFQKGDIAEGYSVSREKKESFPLTVTSAQKNPTAFYLCASSIVGASGANVLTFGAGSRLTVL.

The CDR3 bases are TGTGCCAGCAGCTTGTATTTTCTCGGGGGCGCGAACACCGGGGAGCTGTTTTTT. It translates to CASSLYFLGGANTGELFF. The V call is TRBV11-2, the J call TRBJ2-2; either TRBD1 or TRBD2 may fit D (6 bases each). This CDR3 contains 18 residues. V lost 3 bases and J lost 0, with 17 bases in between. The germline V gene encodes CDR1 SGHAT and CDR2 FQNNGV.

The gene calls are TRBV5-1 and TRBJ1-6, with TRBD1 matching over 8 bases. Germline V gene data show CDR1 as SGHRS and CDR2 as YFSETQ. Trimming at V came to 4 bases and at J to 7 bases, leaving 10 bases not matched to a gene. CDR3 length: 16 amino acids. The CDR3 region is CASSLRTGFMNSPLHF. The CDR3 region has the DNA TGCGCCAGCAGCCTCCGGACAGGGTTTATGAATTCACCCCTCCACTTT.

This clonotype was seen a handful of times. The chain has TRBV6-5 and TRBJ2-7; TRBD2 might be the D (5 bases). The CDR3 covers 15 residues. The V end was cut by 0 bases, the J end by 5 bases, with 14 bases between. CDR1 and CDR2 (germline): MNHEY, SVGAGI. CDR3 in amino acids: CASSYSRDPAHEQYF. DNA for the CDR3: TGTGCCAGCAGTTACTCGAGGGATCCCGCGCACGAGCAGTACTTC.

With respect to this clonotype: A clone one base away is much larger, so this may be a read error. The chain uses TRBV4-1 and TRBJ1-2, with D perhaps TRBD1 (5 bases). V was shortened by 0 bases and J by 4 bases, with 12 bases between the two germline ends. Germline V gives CDR1 MGHRA, CDR2 YSYEKL. The CDR3 spans 15 residues. This chain's CDR3 is CASSQEDRGRYGYTF. DNA of the CDR3: TGCGCCAGCAGCCAAGAGGACCGGGGACGCTATGGCTACACCTTC.